The source of this TCR beta chain is a study of PD-1 blockade in classical Hodgkin lymphoma. Findings and caveats of the study: Before treatment, TCR diversity in newly diagnosed patients was reportedly lower than in healthy donors.

Each patient experienced a relapse that followed autologous stem cell transplantation, and brentuximab vedotin exposure varied. TCRdb's copy holds only in-frame clones and misses some; the assay was immunoSEQ multiplex PCR. This table holds about 43,000 clones, around 66% found once. With 4 bases removed from V and 0 bases from J, the gap between germline ends came to 10 bases. Germline CDR1 SGHRS, CDR2 YFSETQ. The CDR3 is 15 residues long. Worth noting for this clone: Its antigen is not known.

This TCR was sampled from a human donor with classical Hodgkin lymphoma. The source material was peripheral blood mononuclear cells (PBMCs), sampled at baseline. This rearrangement joins TRBV5-1 to TRBJ2-2; maybe TRBD2 (6 bases). The CDR3 region is CASSLLAANTGELFF. The CDR3 coding sequence is TGCGCCAGCAGCCTACTAGCCGCGAACACCGGGGAGCTGTTTTTT.